The rows below give T cell receptor beta chains drawn from one sample of a study of shared clonotypes between healthy human individuals. TCRdb's table, derived via immunoSEQ multiplex PCR, lists solely in-frame clones and lacks some. The sample holds around 2,000,000 clones, around 95% seen once. The sequenced sample was naive CD4+ T cells sorted from blood. Source of these receptors: a man aged 18-30 years in good health. The CDR3 runs from the conserved cysteine through the conserved F or W. Each record gives: J gene, clone size, V gene, D gene, CDR3 protein, CDR3 DNA. A D gene is named only where the DNA matches it firmly. Clone size is given for some rows only: seen once, a few or many times, or a class if the clone is expanded.

>TRBJ2-7|NA|TRBV2|TRBD1
CASSLEGAHYEQYF
TGTGCCAGCAGCCTCGAGGGGGCTCACTACGAGCAGTACTTC
>TRBJ2-3|NA|TRBV4-1|NA
CASSQVYNTQYF
TGCGCCAGCAGCCAAGTTTATAATACGCAGTATTTT
>TRBJ2-3|NA|TRBV27|TRBD2
CASSLLGGSGSDTQYF
TGTGCCAGCAGTTTACTCGGCGGGAGTGGGTCAGATACGCAGTATTTT
>TRBJ2-7|NA|TRBV6-1|TRBD1
CASSEFRRRVNSDRGIEQYF
TGTGCCAGCAGTGAATTTAGGCGGAGGGTTAATTCGGACAGGGGGATCGAGCAGTACTTC
>TRBJ2-2|NA|TRBV5-1|NA
CASSSKVSDYTGELFF
TGCGCCAGCAGCTCAAAGGTCTCGGACTACACCGGGGAGCTGTTTTTT
>TRBJ2-6|NA|TRBV28|NA
CASSLGTALFSSGANVLTF
TGTGCCAGCAGTTTAGGAACAGCTCTTTTTAGCTCTGGGGCCAACGTCCTGACTTTC
>TRBJ2-7|NA|TRBV7-2|TRBD2
CASSIGTSGTYEQYF
TGTGCCAGCTCCATTGGGACTAGCGGGACCTACGAGCAGTACTTC
>TRBJ1-4|NA|TRBV30|NA
CAWSVQGWEKLFF
TGTGCCTGGAGTGTGCAGGGTTGGGAAAAACTGTTTTTT
>TRBJ1-2|NA|TRBV5-1|NA
CASSLEGASYGYTF
TGCGCCAGCAGCTTGGAGGGCGCCAGCTATGGCTACACCTTC
>TRBJ1-3|NA|TRBV28|NA
CASKRDTSGNTIYF
TGTGCCAGCAAACGGGACACCTCTGGAAACACCATATATTTT
>TRBJ1-1|NA|TRBV18|TRBD1
CASSTLDRETEAFF
TGTGCCAGCTCAACCCTCGACAGGGAAACTGAAGCTTTCTTT
>TRBJ2-1|NA|TRBV29-1|TRBD2
CSEIAGVSNEQFF
TGCAGCGAAATAGCGGGAGTAAGCAATGAGCAGTTCTTC
>TRBJ2-7|once|TRBV7-8|TRBD1
CASSLVSTGDEQYF
TGTGCCAGCAGCTTAGTCTCGACAGGGGACGAGCAGTACTTC
>TRBJ1-6|NA|TRBV5-1|TRBD1
CASSLEKTGASALHF
TGCGCCAGCAGCTTGGAGAAGACAGGGGCGTCGGCCCTCCACTTT
>TRBJ1-5|once|TRBV30|TRBD1
CAWSVRQGAAQPQHF
TGTGCCTGGAGTGTACGTCAGGGGGCGGCTCAGCCCCAGCATTTT
>TRBJ1-1|NA|TRBV28|NA
CASSLTLDPNTEAFF
TGTGCCAGCAGTTTAACCCTCGACCCTAACACTGAAGCTTTCTTT
>TRBJ2-7|NA|TRBV2|NA
CASSGLVSSYEQYF
TGTGCCAGCAGTGGGCTGGTTAGCTCCTACGAGCAGTACTTC
>TRBJ2-3|NA|TRBV30|NA
CAWQNGAFTDTQYF
TGTGCCTGGCAAAACGGGGCATTCACAGATACGCAGTATTTT
>TRBJ1-6|NA|TRBV4-3|NA
CASSWNPGADSPLHF
TGCGCCAGCAGCTGGAACCCGGGGGCGGATTCACCCCTCCACTTT
>TRBJ2-7|NA|TRBV6-5|TRBD1
CASSTGQPYEQYF
TGTGCCAGCAGTACGGGACAGCCCTACGAGCAGTACTTC
>TRBJ2-3|NA|TRBV5-6|NA
CASSLTGTDTQYF
TGTGCCAGCAGCTTGACCGGCACAGATACGCAGTATTTT
>TRBJ2-3|once|TRBV2|NA
CASSEGAGPSTDTQYF
TGTGCCAGCAGTGAGGGTGCGGGTCCTTCCACAGATACGCAGTATTTT
>TRBJ2-7|NA|TRBV6-6|NA
CASSWGTSTHEQYF
TGTGCCAGCAGTTGGGGCACGTCTACTCACGAGCAGTACTTC
>TRBJ2-2|NA|TRBV30|NA
CAWTTVANTGELFF
TGTGCCTGGACGACAGTGGCGAACACCGGGGAGCTGTTTTTT
>TRBJ1-5|NA|TRBV5-1|TRBD1
CASSLGQGGQPQHF
TGCGCCAGCAGCTTAGGACAGGGAGGTCAGCCCCAGCATTTT
>TRBJ2-5|NA|TRBV7-8|NA
CASSLMLADTLMAQYF
TGTGCCAGCAGCTTGATGTTAGCGGACACCCTGATGGCCCAGTACTTC
>TRBJ1-1|NA|TRBV30|TRBD1
CAWSLGTANTEAFF
TGTGCCTGGAGTCTTGGGACAGCCAACACTGAAGCTTTCTTT
>TRBJ2-2|NA|TRBV6-5|NA
CATSRAGELFF
TGTGCCACCTCTAGAGCCGGGGAGCTGTTTTTT
>TRBJ2-3|once|TRBV7-9|TRBD1
CASSTGQGGTDTQYF
TGTGCCAGCAGTACCGGACAGGGGGGCACAGATACGCAGTATTTT
>TRBJ2-1|NA|TRBV27|TRBD1
CASSFPRGDRGYNEQFF
TGTGCCAGCAGTTTCCCTCGGGGGGACAGGGGCTACAATGAGCAGTTCTTC
>TRBJ2-1|NA|TRBV5-1|TRBD1
CASSQGGASYNEQFF
TGCGCCAGCAGCCAAGGGGGCGCCTCCTACAATGAGCAGTTCTTC
>TRBJ1-5|NA|TRBV19|NA
CASSSVLSNQPQHF
TGTGCCAGTAGTAGCGTGCTTAGCAATCAGCCCCAGCATTTT
>TRBJ1-2|NA|TRBV6-5|TRBD1
CASSYRTGNHGYTF
TGTGCCAGCAGTTACCGGACAGGGAACCATGGCTACACCTTC
>TRBJ1-5|few|TRBV10-2|NA
CASSEGGHRSQHF
TGCGCCAGCAGTGAAGGAGGACATCGATCCCAGCATTTT
>TRBJ1-2|NA|TRBV28|NA
CASSLSPSGYTF
TGTGCCAGCAGTTTATCACCCTCTGGCTACACCTTC
>TRBJ2-1|NA|TRBV6-1|TRBD2
CASALAGGSYNEQFF
TGTGCCAGCGCTTTAGCGGGGGGGTCATACAATGAGCAGTTCTTC
>TRBJ2-5|NA|TRBV7-2|TRBD2
CASSFLRPGGETQYF
TGTGCCAGCAGCTTTCTACGTCCGGGAGGAGAGACCCAGTACTTC
>TRBJ1-2|NA|TRBV7-9|NA
CASSGFGGYGYTF
TGTGCCAGCAGCGGATTCGGTGGGTATGGCTACACCTTC
>TRBJ2-7|NA|TRBV5-1|TRBD2
CASSLEPSGSTYEQYF
TGCGCCAGCAGCTTGGAACCTAGCGGTTCTACCTACGAGCAGTACTTC
>TRBJ1-2|NA|TRBV6-1|NA
CASSDRIYGYTF
TGTGCCAGCAGTGACAGGATCTATGGCTACACCTTC
>TRBJ1-6|NA|TRBV11-3|NA
CASSLGPNSPLHF
TGTGCCAGCAGCTTAGGTCCTAATTCACCCCTCCACTTT
>TRBJ2-2|NA|TRBV7-9|TRBD1
CASPGGIMTGELFF
TGTGCCAGCCCAGGGGGTATAATGACCGGGGAGCTGTTTTTT
>TRBJ1-3|NA|TRBV15|NA
CATSRAPGTAAGNTIYF
TGTGCCACCAGCAGAGCCCCGGGAACAGCCGCTGGAAACACCATATATTTT
>TRBJ1-2|NA|TRBV7-3|NA
CASSLTRDDYGYTF
TGTGCCAGCAGCTTAACGAGGGATGACTATGGCTACACCTTC
>TRBJ2-5|once|TRBV6-5|TRBD1
CASSYQGTGETQYF
TGTGCCAGCAGTTACCAGGGGACAGGAGAGACCCAGTACTTC
>TRBJ2-3|once|TRBV28|TRBD2
CASSLRKLAVHF
TGTGCCAGCAGTTTAAGAAAACTAGCGGTACATTTT
>TRBJ2-5|NA|TRBV11-2|TRBD1
CASSLWTGGSETQYF
TGTGCCAGCAGCCTTTGGACAGGGGGCAGCGAGACCCAGTACTTC
>TRBJ2-2|few|TRBV6-1|NA
CASMSGMNTGELFF
TGTGCCAGCATGTCAGGGATGAACACCGGGGAGCTGTTTTTT